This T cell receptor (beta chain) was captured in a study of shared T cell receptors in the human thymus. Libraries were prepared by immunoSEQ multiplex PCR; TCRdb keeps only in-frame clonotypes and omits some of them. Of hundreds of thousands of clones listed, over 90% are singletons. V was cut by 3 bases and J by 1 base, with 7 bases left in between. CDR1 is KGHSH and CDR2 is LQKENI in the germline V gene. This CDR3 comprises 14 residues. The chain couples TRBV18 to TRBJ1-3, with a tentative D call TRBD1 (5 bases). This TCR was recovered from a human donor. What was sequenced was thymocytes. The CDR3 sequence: CASSPTGSGNTIYF. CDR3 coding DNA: TGTGCCAGCTCACCTACAGGTTCTGGAAACACCATATATTTT.